This T cell receptor beta chain was documented in a study of T cells in Graves' hyperthyroidism and ophthalmopathy. Regions amplified from RNA transcripts were the TCR beta CDR3 regions. Initially, a first-round RT-PCR of the TCR CDR3 employed the HTBI primer set. TCRdb passed the multiplex PCR reads through MiXCR, listing each CDR3 protein once. The data show some 620,000 distinct CDR3 sequences, under 20% seen once. Findings and caveats of the study: A 13 V-J signature model discriminated ophthalmopathy versus stable hyperthyroidism. Expanded thyroid clonotypes (above 0.001) were mostly also found in blood.

The germline V and J ends were trimmed by 4 bases and 0 bases, with 7 bases remaining between them. CDR3 length: 15 amino acids. Germline V gene sequence: CDR1 LNHDA, CDR2 SQIVND (reference sequence). The study left out patients who had uncontrolled infection, other autoimmune disease, pregnancy or lactation. Concerning this clonotype itself: Antigen unknown.

The sample consisted of blood. The genes are TRBV19 and TRBJ2-6, with no clear D. The receptor comes from a woman aged 30 to 39 with Graves' hyperthyroidism. The chain's CDR3 is CASSTHPSGANVLTF. CDR3 coding DNA: TGTGCCAGTAGTACCCATCCCTCTGGGGCCAACGTCCTGACTTTC.